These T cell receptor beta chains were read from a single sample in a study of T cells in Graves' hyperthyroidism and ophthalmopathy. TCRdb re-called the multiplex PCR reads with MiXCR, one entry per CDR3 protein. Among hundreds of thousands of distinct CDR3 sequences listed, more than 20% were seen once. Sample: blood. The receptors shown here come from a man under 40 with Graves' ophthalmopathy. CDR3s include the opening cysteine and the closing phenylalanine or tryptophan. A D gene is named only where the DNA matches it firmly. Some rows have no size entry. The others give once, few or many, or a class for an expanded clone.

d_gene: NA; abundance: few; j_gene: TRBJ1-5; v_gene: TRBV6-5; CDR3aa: CASSYLGRNQPQHF; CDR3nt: TGTGCCAGCAGTTACTTGGGCCGCAATCAGCCCCAGCATTTT
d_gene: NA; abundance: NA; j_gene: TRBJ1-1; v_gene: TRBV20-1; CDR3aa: CSARFRETEAFF; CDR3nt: TGCAGTGCTAGGTTCAGGGAAACTGAAGCTTTCTTT
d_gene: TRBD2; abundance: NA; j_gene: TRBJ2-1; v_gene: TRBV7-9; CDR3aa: CASTSTSGRIYEQFF; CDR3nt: TGTGCCAGCACCTCGACTAGCGGGAGGATCTATGAGCAGTTCTTC
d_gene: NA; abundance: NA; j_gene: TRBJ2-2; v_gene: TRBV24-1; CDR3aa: CATSGQVNTGELFF; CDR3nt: TGTGCCACCAGTGGGCAGGTGAACACCGGGGAGCTGTTTTTT
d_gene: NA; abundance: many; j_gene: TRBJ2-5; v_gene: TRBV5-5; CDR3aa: CASSFLGETQYF; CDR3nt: TGTGCCAGCAGCTTCCTTGGGGAGACCCAGTACTTC
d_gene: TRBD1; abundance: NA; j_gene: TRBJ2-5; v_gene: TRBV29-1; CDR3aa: CSASGQGPETQYF; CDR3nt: TGCAGCGCCTCGGGACAGGGGCCAGAGACCCAGTACTTC
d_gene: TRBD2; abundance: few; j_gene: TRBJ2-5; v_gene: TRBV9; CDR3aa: CASSAQLAGGSETQYF; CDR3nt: TGTGCCAGCAGCGCCCAGCTAGCGGGAGGGTCAGAGACCCAGTACTTC
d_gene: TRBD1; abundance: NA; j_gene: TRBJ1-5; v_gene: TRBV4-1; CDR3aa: CASNLSQEGAGDLQPQHF; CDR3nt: TGCGCCAGCAACCTTAGCCAAGAGGGGGCCGGTGACCTTCAGCCCCAGCATTTT
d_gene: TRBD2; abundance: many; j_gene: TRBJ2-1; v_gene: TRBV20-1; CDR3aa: CSALSGRALYNEQFF; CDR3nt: TGCAGTGCCCTAAGCGGGAGGGCCCTCTACAATGAGCAGTTCTTC
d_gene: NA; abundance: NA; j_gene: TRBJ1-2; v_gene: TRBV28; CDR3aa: CASTLHRTGGKEGGYTF; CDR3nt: TGTGCCAGCACGCTGCACCGTACGGGGGGGAAGGAGGGTGGCTACACCTTC
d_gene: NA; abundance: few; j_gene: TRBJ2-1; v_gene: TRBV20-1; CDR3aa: CSARFTVLKIDEQFF; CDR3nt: TGCAGTGCTCGTTTCACCGTACTGAAGATCGATGAGCAGTTCTTC
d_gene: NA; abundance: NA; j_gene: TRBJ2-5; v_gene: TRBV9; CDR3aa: CASSVTDLETQYF; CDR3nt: TGTGCCAGCAGCGTAACGGATCTAGAGACCCAGTACTTC
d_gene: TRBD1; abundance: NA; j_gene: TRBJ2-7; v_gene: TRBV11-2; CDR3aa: CASSPSGTGGVYEQYF; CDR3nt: TGTGCCAGCAGCCCGTCCGGGACAGGTGGAGTCTACGAGCAGTACTTC
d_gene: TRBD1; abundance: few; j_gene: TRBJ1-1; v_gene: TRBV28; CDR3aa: CASSLYRDRGLGAFF; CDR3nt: TGTGCCAGCAGTTTATACCGGGACAGGGGGCTGGGAGCTTTCTTT
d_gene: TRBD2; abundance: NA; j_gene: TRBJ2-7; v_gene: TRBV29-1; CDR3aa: CSVREGSGYEQYF; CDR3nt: TGCAGCGTTCGGGAGGGTAGCGGGTACGAGCAGTACTTC
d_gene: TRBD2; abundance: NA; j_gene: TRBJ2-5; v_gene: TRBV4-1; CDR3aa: CASSRTGTSGQETQYF; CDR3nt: TGCGCCAGCAGCCGAACAGGGACTAGCGGGCAAGAGACCCAGTACTTC
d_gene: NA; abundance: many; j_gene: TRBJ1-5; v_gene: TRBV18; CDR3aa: CASSPQGDGNQPQHF; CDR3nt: TGTGCCAGCTCACCACAGGGGGATGGCAATCAGCCCCAGCATTTT
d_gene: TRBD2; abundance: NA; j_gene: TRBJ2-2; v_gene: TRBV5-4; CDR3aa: CASSRSSGTNTGELFF; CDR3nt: TGTGCCAGCAGCCGATCTAGCGGTACGAACACCGGGGAGCTGTTTTTT
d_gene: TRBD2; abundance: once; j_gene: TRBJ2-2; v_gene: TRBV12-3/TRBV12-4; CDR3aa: CASSRTSGRASNTGELFF; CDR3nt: TGTGCCAGCAGTCGGACTAGCGGGAGGGCCTCGAACACCGGGGAGCTGTTTTTT
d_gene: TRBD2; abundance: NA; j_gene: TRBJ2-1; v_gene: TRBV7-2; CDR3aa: CASSTEGLAGYNEQFF; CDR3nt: TGTGCCAGCAGCACCGAAGGACTAGCTGGGTACAATGAGCAGTTCTTC
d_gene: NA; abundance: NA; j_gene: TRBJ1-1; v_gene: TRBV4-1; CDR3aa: CASSQGRAKAFF; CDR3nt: TGCGCCAGCAGCCAAGGCAGGGCTAAAGCTTTCTTT
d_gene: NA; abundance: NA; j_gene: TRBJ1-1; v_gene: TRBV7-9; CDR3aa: CASRYIMNTEAFF; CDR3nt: TGTGCCAGCAGGTACATCATGAACACTGAAGCTTTCTTT
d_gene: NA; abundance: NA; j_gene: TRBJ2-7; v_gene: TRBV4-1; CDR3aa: CASSQGLRTSYEQYF; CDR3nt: TGCGCCAGCAGCCAAGGGCTTCGGACATCCTACGAGCAGTACTTC
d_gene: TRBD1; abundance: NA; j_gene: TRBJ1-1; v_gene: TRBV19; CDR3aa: CASSSRDRVIEAFF; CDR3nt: TGTGCCAGTAGTTCCCGGGACAGGGTTATTGAAGCTTTCTTT
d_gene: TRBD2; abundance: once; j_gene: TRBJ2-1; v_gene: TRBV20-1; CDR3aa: CSAIVMGTSGRANEQSF; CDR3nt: TGCAGTGCTATCGTCATGGGCACTAGCGGGAGGGCCAATGAGCAGTCCTTC
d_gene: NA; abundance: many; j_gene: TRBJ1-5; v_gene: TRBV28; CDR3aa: CASGWGFGNQPQHF; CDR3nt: TGTGCCAGCGGGTGGGGCTTTGGCAATCAGCCCCAGCATTTT
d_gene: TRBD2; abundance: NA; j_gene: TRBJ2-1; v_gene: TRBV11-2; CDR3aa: CASSLVGGGSPNPDEQFF; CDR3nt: TGTGCCAGCAGCTTAGTAGGTGGCGGGAGCCCTAACCCTGATGAGCAGTTCTTC
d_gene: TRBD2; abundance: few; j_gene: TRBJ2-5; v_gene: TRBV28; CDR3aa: CASSSQPSGRETQYF; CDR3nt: TGTGCCAGCAGTTCCCAACCTAGCGGGCGAGAGACCCAGTACTTC
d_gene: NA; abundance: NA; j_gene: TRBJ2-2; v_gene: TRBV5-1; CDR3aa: CASSEGVANTGELFF; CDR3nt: TGCGCCAGCAGCGAGGGGGTAGCGAACACCGGGGAGCTGTTTTTT
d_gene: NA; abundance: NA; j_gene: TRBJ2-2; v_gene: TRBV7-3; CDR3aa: CASSHPGHTGELFF; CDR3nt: TGTGCCAGCAGTCATCCGGGCCACACCGGGGAGCTGTTTTTT
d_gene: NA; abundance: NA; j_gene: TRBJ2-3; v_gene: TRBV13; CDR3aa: CASSSNRPITDTQYF; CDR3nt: TGTGCCAGCAGCTCCAACAGGCCAATCACAGATACGCAGTATTTT
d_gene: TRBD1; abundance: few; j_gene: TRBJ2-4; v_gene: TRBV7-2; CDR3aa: CASSLDRVAIQYF; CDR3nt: TGTGCCAGCAGCCTAGACAGGGTTGCCATTCAGTACTTC
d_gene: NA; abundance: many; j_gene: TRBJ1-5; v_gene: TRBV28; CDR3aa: CASSSTGTTEPQHF; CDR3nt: TGTGCCAGCAGTTCGACTGGGACAACGGAGCCCCAGCATTTT
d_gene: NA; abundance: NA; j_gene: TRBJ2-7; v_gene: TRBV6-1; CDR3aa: CASSLGGNLDYEQYF; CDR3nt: TGTGCCAGCAGTCTCGGGGGCAACTTAGACTACGAGCAGTACTTC
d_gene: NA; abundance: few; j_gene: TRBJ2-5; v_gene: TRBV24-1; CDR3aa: CATSDRVQAGIKGGTQYF; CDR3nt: TGTGCCACCAGTGACCGTGTGCAAGCGGGGATTAAAGGGGGGACCCAGTACTTC
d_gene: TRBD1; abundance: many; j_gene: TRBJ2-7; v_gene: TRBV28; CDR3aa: CASSRPRQGIYEQYF; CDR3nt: TGTGCCAGCAGTAGACCGCGACAGGGGATCTACGAGCAGTACTTC
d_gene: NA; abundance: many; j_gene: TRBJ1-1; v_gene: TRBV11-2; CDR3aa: CASSINTEAFF; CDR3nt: TGTGCCAGCAGCATAAACACTGAAGCTTTCTTT
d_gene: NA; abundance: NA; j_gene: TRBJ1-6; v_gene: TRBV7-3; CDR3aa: CASSLEAGDLSPLHF; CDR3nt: TGTGCCAGCAGCTTAGAGGCAGGGGATTTGTCACCCCTCCACTTT
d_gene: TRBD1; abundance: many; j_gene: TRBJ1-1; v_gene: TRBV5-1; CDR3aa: CASSWRTGQNTEAFF; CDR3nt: TGCGCCAGCAGCTGGCGGACAGGGCAGAACACTGAAGCTTTCTTT
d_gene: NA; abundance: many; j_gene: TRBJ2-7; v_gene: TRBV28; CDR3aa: CASSLLEGPSSYEQYF; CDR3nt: TGTGCCAGCAGTTTACTCGAGGGCCCTTCCTCCTACGAGCAGTACTTC
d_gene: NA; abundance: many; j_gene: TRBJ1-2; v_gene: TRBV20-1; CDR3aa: CSGKAGSGYGYTF; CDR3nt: TGCAGTGGCAAGGCGGGATCCGGGTATGGCTACACCTTC
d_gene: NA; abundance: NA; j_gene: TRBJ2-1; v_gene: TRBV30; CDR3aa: CAWSPGLGFGQFF; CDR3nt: TGTGCCTGGAGTCCTGGGCTAGGATTTGGGCAGTTCTTC
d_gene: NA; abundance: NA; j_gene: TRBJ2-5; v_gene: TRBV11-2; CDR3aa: CASSFSGAPGETQYF; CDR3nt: TGTGCCAGCAGCTTTTCCGGGGCGCCCGGAGAGACCCAGTACTTC
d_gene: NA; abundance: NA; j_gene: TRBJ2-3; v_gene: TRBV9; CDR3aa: CASTPFPAPDTQYF; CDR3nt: TGTGCCAGCACCCCCTTCCCGGCTCCAGATACGCAGTATTTT
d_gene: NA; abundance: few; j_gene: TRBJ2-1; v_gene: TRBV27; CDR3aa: CASSPYTGPVNEQFF; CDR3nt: TGTGCCAGCAGCCCGTACACAGGACCAGTCAATGAGCAGTTCTTC
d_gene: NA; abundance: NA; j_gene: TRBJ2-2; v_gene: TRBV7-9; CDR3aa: CASSFGGYTGELFF; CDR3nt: TGTGCCAGCAGCTTTGGAGGGTACACCGGGGAGCTGTTTTTT
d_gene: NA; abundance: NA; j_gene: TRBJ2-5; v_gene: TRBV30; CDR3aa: CAWSVFGVETQYF; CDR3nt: TGTGCCTGGAGTGTGTTCGGAGTGGAGACCCAGTACTTC